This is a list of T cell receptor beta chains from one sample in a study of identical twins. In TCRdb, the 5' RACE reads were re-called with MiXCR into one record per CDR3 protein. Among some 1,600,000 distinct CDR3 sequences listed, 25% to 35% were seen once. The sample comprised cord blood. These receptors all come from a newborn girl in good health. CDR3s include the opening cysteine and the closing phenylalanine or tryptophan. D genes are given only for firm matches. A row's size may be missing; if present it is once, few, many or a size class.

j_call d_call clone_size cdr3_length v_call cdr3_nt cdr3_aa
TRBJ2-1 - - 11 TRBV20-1 TGCAGTGCTACACCTTACAATGAGCAGTTCTTC CSATPYNEQFF
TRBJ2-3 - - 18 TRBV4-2 TGTGCCAGCAGCCAGGATCGTTTCGCGGGGCCCAGCACAGATACGCAGTATTTT CASSQDRFAGPSTDTQYF
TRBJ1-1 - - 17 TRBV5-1 TGCGCCAGCAGCCGCTCAAGGGAGGGAAGAATGAACACTGAAGCTTTCTTT CASSRSREGRMNTEAFF
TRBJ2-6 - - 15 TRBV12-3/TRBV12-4 TGTGCCGGCAGTCTGTACAGGGTTGGGGCCAACGTCCTGACTTTC CAGSLYRVGANVLTF
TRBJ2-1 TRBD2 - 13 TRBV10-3 TGTGCCATCATGGTAGCGGGGTACAATGAGCAGTTCTTC CAIMVAGYNEQFF
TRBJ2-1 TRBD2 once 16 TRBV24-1 TGTGCCACCAGTGATTTGGGTAGCGGGAGGACATATGAGCAGTTCTTC CATSDLGSGRTYEQFF
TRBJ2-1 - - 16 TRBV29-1 TGCAGCGTTGAAGGAATAGAGACAGCGAGCAACAATGAGCAGTTCTTC CSVEGIETASNNEQFF
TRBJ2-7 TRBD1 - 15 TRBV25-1 TGTGCCAGCAGTGAGGGAACCGGGACAGGGTACGAGCAGTACTTC CASSEGTGTGYEQYF
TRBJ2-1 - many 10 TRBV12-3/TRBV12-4 TGTGCCAGCAGTTTAAATGAGCAGTTCTTC CASSLNEQFF
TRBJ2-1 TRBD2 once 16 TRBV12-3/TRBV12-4 TGTGCCAGCAGTCCCCCGAGCGGGAAGTCCTACAAAGAGCAGTTCTTC CASSPPSGKSYKEQFF
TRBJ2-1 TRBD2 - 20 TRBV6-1 TGTGCCAGCAGTGACCTGGGGAAAGGACTAGCGGGGGTCTACTCCTACGAGCAGTTCTTC CASSDLGKGLAGVYSYEQFF